Listed below are T cell receptor beta chains from one sample, sequenced in a study of identical twins. TCRdb called the 5' RACE reads again in MiXCR, with one record for every CDR3 protein. The sample consists of 240,000 or so distinct CDR3 sequences, roughly 13% of them appearing once. The same specimen was also included in a second study, on yellow fever vaccine responses in identical twins.

Material for sequencing was memory (CD45RO+) T cells sorted from blood. Receptors were obtained from a woman aged 18-29 years in good health. CDR3s include the opening cysteine and the closing phenylalanine or tryptophan. The D gene is left open where the match is weak. The size of a clone is reported for some rows only, either as once, few or many, or as a class for expanded clones.

J | D | V | size | CDR3 | DNA
TRBJ2-5 | TRBD2 | TRBV12-3/TRBV12-4 | few | CASSFHGLAEETQYF | TGTGCCAGCAGTTTCCATGGACTAGCCGAGGAGACCCAGTACTTC
TRBJ2-1 | TRBD2 | TRBV28 | many | CASSGTSGIDEQFF | TGTGCCAGCAGTGGGACTAGCGGGATTGATGAGCAGTTCTTC
TRBJ1-4 | TRBD1 | TRBV7-8 | few | CASSPDRVEKLFF | TGTGCCAGCAGCCCAGACAGGGTTGAAAAACTGTTTTTT
TRBJ2-5 | . | TRBV6-5 | . | CASSYDWEFSQYF | TGTGCCAGCAGTTACGACTGGGAGTTTAGCCAGTACTTC
TRBJ1-5 | TRBD1 | TRBV20-1 | few | CSAREGQGSQPQHF | TGCAGTGCTAGAGAGGGACAGGGGAGTCAGCCCCAGCATTTT
TRBJ2-1 | . | TRBV20-1 | . | CSARGPSYNEQFF | TGCAGTGCTAGGGGTCCCAGCTACAATGAGCAGTTCTTC
TRBJ2-7 | TRBD2 | TRBV11-2 | . | CASSLVKLTSGVPDEQYF | TGTGCCAGCAGCTTGGTGAAACTGACTAGCGGGGTCCCTGACGAGCAGTACTTC
TRBJ1-3 | . | TRBV6-1 | few | CASRAGGSGNTIYF | TGTGCCAGCAGGGCCGGGGGCTCTGGAAACACCATATATTTT
TRBJ1-5 | . | TRBV28 | few | CASSPPNQPQHF | TGTGCCAGCAGTCCCCCCAATCAGCCCCAGCATTTT
TRBJ2-2 | . | TRBV5-4 | few | CASSLERGVGELFF | TGTGCCAGCAGCTTGGAAAGGGGGGTCGGGGAGCTGTTTTTT
TRBJ2-7 | TRBD1 | TRBV10-3 | . | CAISELMAGQGASEQYF | TGTGCCATCAGTGAACTGATGGCGGGACAGGGGGCGTCCGAGCAGTACTTC